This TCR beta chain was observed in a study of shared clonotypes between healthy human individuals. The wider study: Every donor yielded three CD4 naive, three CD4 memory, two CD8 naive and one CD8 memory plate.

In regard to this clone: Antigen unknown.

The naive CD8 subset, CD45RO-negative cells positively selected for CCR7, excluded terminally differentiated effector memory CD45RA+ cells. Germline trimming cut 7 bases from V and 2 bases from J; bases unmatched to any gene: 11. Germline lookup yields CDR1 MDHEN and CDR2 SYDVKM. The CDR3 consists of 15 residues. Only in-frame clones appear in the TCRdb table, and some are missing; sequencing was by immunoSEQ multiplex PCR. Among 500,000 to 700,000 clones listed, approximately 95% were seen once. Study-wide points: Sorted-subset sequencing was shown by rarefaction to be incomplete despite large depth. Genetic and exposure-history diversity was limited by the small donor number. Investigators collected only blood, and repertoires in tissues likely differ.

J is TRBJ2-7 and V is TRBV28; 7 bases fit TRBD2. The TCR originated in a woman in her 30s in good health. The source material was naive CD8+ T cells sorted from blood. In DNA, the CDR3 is TGTGCCAGCACCCCCAGTGGCGGGAGACCCTACGAGCAGTACTTC. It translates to CASTPSGGRPYEQYF.